Following are 19 T cell receptor beta chains from one sample sequenced in a study of cytomegalovirus exposure and HLA in healthy donors (TCRdb year 2017). Preparation of the library involved the immunoSEQ multiplex PCR assay. For the multiplex PCR, a mixture combining 60 forward primers for TCR Vbeta segments and 13 reverse primers for TCR Jbeta segments was used. Held by TCRdb, this immuneACCESS table contains in-frame sequences only and omits some clones. Under half of the omission traces to an unresolved V gene where checked; the cause of the rest is unknown. The sample table records 100,000 to 150,000 clones; over 70% of these occur just once. Roughly 1.5% of the sample lies in the top ten. Specimen: PBMCs. Receptors were obtained from a young woman in good health and CMV-seronegative.

This clone has more than one count but fewer than ten. The chain couples TRBV7-8 to TRBJ2-3; 12 positions match TRBD2. V was clipped by 2 bases and J by 3 bases; unmatched bases: 0. The CDR3 totals 15 residues. Per the germline V gene, CDR1 is SGHVS and CDR2 is FQNEAQ. The CDR3 DNA sequence: TGTGCCAGCAGCTTACTAGCGGGAGGGACAGATACGCAGTATTTT. Its translation: CASSLLAGGTDTQYF.

This sequence joins TRBV15 and TRBJ1-5; D unresolved. Germline CDR1 LNHNV, CDR2 YYDKDF (reference sequence). V lost 5 bases and J lost 0, with 14 bases in between. This CDR3 is built from 16 residues. This CDR3 is CATSRGDPYSNQPQHF. In nucleotides, the CDR3 is TGTGCCACCAGCCGCGGAGATCCGTATAGCAATCAGCCCCAGCATTTT.

The gene calls are TRBV2 and TRBJ2-7; D perhaps matches TRBD1 (5 bases). Trimming removed 4 bases from V and 0 bases from J, with 10 bases in between. The CDR3 covers 14 residues. CDR1 and CDR2 (germline): SNHLY, FYNNEI. In nucleotides, the CDR3 is TGTGCCAGCAGTGTGGGGCAGAGCTCCTACGAGCAGTACTTC. It is translated as CASSVGQSSYEQYF.

The chain combines TRBV5-6 with TRBJ1-2; 8 bases line up with TRBD1. Germline V gene data show CDR1 as SGHDT and CDR2 as YYEEEE. The trim removed 4 bases at V and 6 bases at J, leaving 14 bases unmatched. The CDR3 contains 16 residues. The CDR3 DNA sequence: TGTGCCAGCAGCCTAGACAAACGGACAGGGCTAGATGGCTACACCTTC. It specifies CASSLDKRTGLDGYTF. Filled out from reference TRBV5-6 and TRBJ1-2, the complete variable domain reads DAGVTQSPTHLIKTRGQQVTLRCSPKSGHDTVSWYQQALGQGPQFIFQYYEEEERQRGNFPDRFSGHQFPNYSSELNVNALLLGDSALYLCASSLDKRTGLDGYTFGSGTRLTVV.

The CDR3 loop reads CAWSPSGRLSTDTQYF. Written as DNA, the CDR3 is TGTGCCTGGAGCCCTAGCGGGAGGCTCAGCACAGATACGCAGTATTTT. This chain connects TRBV30 to TRBJ2-3, with 11 bases matching TRBD2. Germline V gene lookup returns CDR1 GTSNPN and CDR2 SVGIG (reference sequence). V lost 3 bases and J lost 0; bases outside the gene matches: 5. The CDR3 runs to 16 residues.

This clone was seen a handful of times. The chain combines TRBV5-6 with TRBJ1-4, with unresolved D. The CDR3 is 15 residues long. V was trimmed by 6 bases and J by 0 bases, leaving 12 bases between them. The V gene's germline CDR1 is SGHDT and CDR2 YYEEEE. The CDR3 coding sequence is TGTGCCAGCACCCCGCGGGGAGCAACTAATGAAAAACTGTTTTTT. Residues: CASTPRGATNEKLFF.

The chain employs TRBV5-6 and TRBJ2-3; TRBD1 might be the D (5 bases). The germline CDR1 and CDR2 sequences are SGHDT and YYEEEE. The V end was cut by 5 bases, the J end by 0 bases, with 13 bases between. This CDR3 contains 15 residues. This chain's CDR3 is CASRGVRSSTDTQYF. CDR3 nucleotides: TGTGCCAGCAGAGGGGTTAGATCTAGCACAGATACGCAGTATTTT.

The chain uses TRBV6-5 and TRBJ2-1; TRBD1 matches at 7 bases. The CDR3 is made up of 14 amino acids. Trimming at V came to 5 bases and at J to 9 bases, leaving 10 bases not matched to a gene. Germline lookup yields CDR1 MNHEY and CDR2 SVGAGI. The CDR3 loop is CASSTETGMGEQFF. In nucleotides, the CDR3 is TGTGCCAGCAGTACCGAGACAGGGATGGGTGAGCAGTTCTTC.

The chain is built from TRBV5-1 and TRBJ2-2; TRBD1 agrees at 9 bases. V lost 5 bases to trimming and J lost 2 bases; unmatched junction nucleotides: 7. Looked up from germline, CDR1 is SGHRS and CDR2 is YFSETQ. The CDR3 has 16 residues. The CDR3 is CASSQDRGLNTGELFF. The CDR3 DNA is TGCGCCAGCAGTCAGGACAGGGGACTTAACACCGGGGAGCTGTTTTTT.

This clone was found many times. The CDR3 reads CAISDGSSSYEQYF. The CDR3 region has the DNA TGTGCCATCAGTGATGGTAGTAGCAGCTACGAGCAGTACTTC. The chain employs TRBV10-3 and TRBJ2-7, with D unresolved. V dropped 3 bases and J dropped 3 bases, with 12 bases sitting between them. The CDR3 loop spans 14 amino acids. In germline, CDR1 is ENHRY, CDR2 SYGVKD.

This clone occurred a few times. The CDR3 coding sequence is TGTGCCAGCAGCCAAGAGAGGGCGCATGGCTACACCTTC. It codes for CASSQERAHGYTF. This chain links TRBV4-2 with TRBJ1-2; D unclear. V lost 0 bases and J 6 bases, leaving 8 bases between the germline ends. The CDR3 totals 13 residues. Germline CDR1 is LGHNA and CDR2 is YNFKEQ.

This clone was observed a few times. The CDR3 DNA follows: TGCGCCAGCTACCCTGGTCCCGCTTGGGAGGGGCTGGAAGCTTTCTTT. Translating it yields CASYPGPAWEGLEAFF. This chain links TRBV5-1 with TRBJ1-1, with a tentative D call TRBD1 (5 bases). Germline loops: CDR1 SGHRS, CDR2 YFSETQ. V lost 7 bases and J 8 bases, leaving 27 bases between the germline ends. This CDR3 is built from 16 residues. Combining the CDR3 with reference TRBV5-1 and TRBJ1-1 gives the whole variable domain KAGVTQTPRYLIKTRGQQVTLSCSPISGHRSVSWYQQTPGQGLQFLFEYFSETQRNKGNFPGRFSGRQFSNSRSEMNVSTLELGDSALYLCASYPGPAWEGLEAFFGQGTRLTVV.

This clone was seen a handful of times. The chain carries TRBV5-1 and TRBJ2-7; weak D call: TRBD2 (5 bases). This CDR3 spans 14 amino acids. The germline V gene has CDR1 SGHRS and CDR2 YFSETQ. Trimming shortened V by 0 bases and J by 0 bases, and 7 bases separated the two germline ends. The CDR3 loop is CASSLEADSYEQYF. CDR3 in DNA: TGCGCCAGCAGCTTGGAAGCGGACTCCTACGAGCAGTACTTC.

The chain carries TRBV20-1 and TRBJ1-3; unclear D gene. Germline assignment: CDR1 DFQATT and CDR2 SNEGSKA (reference sequence). The CDR3 runs 11 residues. Trimming took 7 bases from V and 4 from J, leaving 8 bases between them. For the CDR3, the DNA is TGCAGTGGGAGGATCGGAAACACCATATATTTT. It translates to CSGRIGNTIYF.

The gene calls are TRBV2 and TRBJ2-3, with TRBD2 matching over 9 bases. This CDR3 comprises 11 residues. V lost 4 bases and J lost 14; bases outside the gene matches: 4. Germline values: CDR1 SNHLY, CDR2 FYNNEI. The CDR3 protein is CASSVRTSVYF. CDR3 DNA sequence: TGTGCCAGCAGTGTAAGGACTAGCGTGTATTTT.

In nucleotides, the CDR3 is TGTGCCAGCCGGCCTGGCGCCGGAGAGGGTACGCAGTATTTT. This sequence encodes CASRPGAGEGTQYF. The rearrangement uses TRBV7-2 and TRBJ2-3; D may be TRBD2 (5 bases). Germline CDR1 is SGHTA and CDR2 is FQGNSA. V lost 8 bases and J lost 8, with 20 bases in between. The CDR3 totals 14 residues.

This chain uses TRBV11-1 with TRBJ1-1, with D unclear. Germline assignment: CDR1 SGHAT and CDR2 FQDESV (reference sequence). The CDR3 spans 13 residues. Trimming pared 6 bases from V and 0 bases from J, leaving 8 bases between. This CDR3 is CASSRGMNTEAFF. The CDR3 DNA sequence: TGTGCCAGCAGTCGAGGGATGAACACTGAAGCTTTCTTT.

V is TRBV5-6 and J is TRBJ1-4; perhaps TRBD1 as D (6 bases). Germline V gene sequence: CDR1 SGHDT, CDR2 YYEEEE. Between the trimmed V and J ends, which lost 3 bases and 5 bases, there was a span of 11 bases. This CDR3 region has 14 residues. The CDR3 DNA sequence: TGTGCCAGCAGCTCCGGGACACGGAATGAAAAACTGTTTTTT. Protein: CASSSGTRNEKLFF.

In its sample, this clone was seen once. The rearrangement links TRBV4-1 to TRBJ2-6; no firm D call. The CDR3 has 18 residues. The V and J ends lost 0 bases and 0 bases respectively, with 12 bases between them. CDR1 and CDR2 (germline): MGHRA, YSYEKL. The CDR3 sequence is CASSQDRVAYSGANVLTF. The CDR3 DNA reads as TGCGCCAGCAGCCAAGATCGGGTCGCTTACTCTGGGGCCAACGTCCTGACTTTC.